The 20 T cell receptor beta chains listed next were all sequenced from one sample in a study of blood T cell repertoires in COVID-19. The data were produced by immunoSEQ multiplex PCR, yet TCRdb's version contains in-frame clones alone and is incomplete. The sample holds 150,000 or so clones, roughly 88% seen once. Input material: peripheral blood. Receptors were obtained from a man between 50 and 59 years old with acute or convalescent COVID-19.

This chain links TRBV19 with TRBJ1-5; D call uncertain. Germline values: CDR1 LNHDA, CDR2 SQIVND (reference sequence). The CDR3 has 15 residues. Trimming removed 7 bases at V and 0 bases at J, with 13 bases between. The CDR3 loop is CASTAGELSNQPQHF. The CDR3 DNA is TGTGCCAGTACGGCCGGAGAACTTAGCAATCAGCCCCAGCATTTT.

V gene TRBV6-4 combines with J gene TRBJ1-5; 9 bases match TRBD1. Germline assignment: CDR1 MRHNA and CDR2 SNTAGT. V shed 1 base, J shed 6 bases, and the junction held 13 bases outside the gene matches. CDR3 length: 18 amino acids. The CDR3 DNA is TGTGCCAGCAGTGACTATGGCGAGGTAGGGACAGGGATTCAGCCCCAGCATTTT. This codes for CASSDYGEVGTGIQPQHF.

This clone has a single count. This sequence joins TRBV2 and TRBJ1-6, with 7 nucleotides matching TRBD1. Germline CDR1 and CDR2: SNHLY and FYNNEI. The CDR3 loop spans 14 amino acids. Germline trimming cut 4 bases from V and 10 bases from J; bases unmatched to any gene: 7. CDR3 in DNA: TGTGCCAGCAGTGGAGACAGGGTGGGCTCACCCCTCCACTTT. Its translation: CASSGDRVGSPLHF.

The gene calls are TRBV7-9 and TRBJ1-3, with D hard to call. Germline V gene data show CDR1 as SEHNR and CDR2 as FQNEAQ (reference sequence). The CDR3 extends over 13 amino acids. V gave up 0 bases and J gave up 4 bases, with 4 bases separating them. The CDR3 nucleotides read TGTGCCAGCAGCTTAGCTACAGGAAACACCATATATTTT. This translates into CASSLATGNTIYF.

This clone was recorded a few times. The CDR3 reads CASGPGSDTEAFF. The CDR3 bases are TGTGCTAGTGGCCCGGGTTCGGACACTGAAGCTTTCTTT. The chain links TRBV12-5 to TRBJ1-1; the D is unclear. This CDR3 region has 13 residues. Germline V gene lookup returns CDR1 LGHNT and CDR2 FRNRAP. Deletions cut 6 bases from V and 3 bases from J, with 11 bases between.

V is TRBV7-9 and J is TRBJ1-1; D remains ambiguous. The CDR3 sequence is 15 residues long. V lost 7 bases and J 1 base, leaving 16 bases between the germline ends. Germline values: CDR1 SEHNR, CDR2 FQNEAQ (reference sequence). The CDR3 loop reads CASTPKTGGNTEAFF. Written as DNA, the CDR3 is TGTGCCAGCACGCCGAAGACGGGTGGGAACACTGAAGCTTTCTTT.

The chain has TRBV5-1 and TRBJ2-6; D gene unclear. The germline V gene encodes CDR1 SGHRS and CDR2 YFSETQ. This CDR3 contains 15 residues. Trimming stripped 0 bases from V and 2 bases from J, with 6 bases between. This chain's CDR3 is CASSLAAAGANVLTF. DNA of the CDR3: TGCGCCAGCAGCTTGGCCGCGGCTGGGGCCAACGTCCTGACTTTC.

V usage is TRBV18 and J usage is TRBJ2-3; D is possibly TRBD2 (5 bases). Germline V gives CDR1 KGHSH, CDR2 LQKENI. V gave up 6 bases and J gave up 5 bases, with 21 bases separating them. This CDR3 is built from 16 residues. The CDR3, as DNA: TGTGCCAGCTCCCTAACGGGGTCGTGGGCTGGAGATACGCAGTATTTT. Protein: CASSLTGSWAGDTQYF.

The chain combines TRBV29-1 with TRBJ1-2; TRBD1 matches at 8 bases. The CDR3 extends over 14 amino acids. V gave up 2 bases and J gave up 8 bases; unmatched junction bases: 10. CDR1 SQVTM and CDR2 ANQGSEA come from the germline V gene. The CDR3 protein is CSVEPGGQARGYTF. CDR3 nucleotides: TGCAGCGTTGAACCCGGGGGACAGGCTCGAGGCTACACCTTC.

This chain links TRBV6-6 with TRBJ2-4; the match to TRBD2 covers 8 bases. This CDR3 has 15 amino acids. Germline lookup yields CDR1 MNHNY and CDR2 SVGAGI (reference sequence). J was trimmed by 6 bases and V by 4 bases; bases with no gene match: 8. As DNA, the CDR3 is TGTGCCAGCAGTTCCCAACGGGAGGGAGGAAACATTCAGTACTTC. Residues: CASSSQREGGNIQYF.

The CDR3 sequence: CASSPSGAGGVNEQFF. DNA for the CDR3: TGTGCCAGCAGCCCCTCTGGAGCGGGAGGCGTCAATGAGCAGTTCTTC. The rearrangement links TRBV7-9 to TRBJ2-1; 9 nucleotides agree with TRBD2. The CDR3 consists of 16 residues. The V and J ends lost 5 bases and 6 bases, in that order; junction bases with no gene match: 11. CDR1 and CDR2 (germline): SEHNR, FQNEAQ (reference sequence).

This sequence joins TRBV5-1 and TRBJ2-7; D is possibly TRBD2 (6 bases). The V and J ends lost 1 base and 0 bases respectively, with 11 bases between them. Per germline, CDR1 SGHRS and CDR2 YFSETQ. This CDR3 is built from 15 residues. CDR3 loop: CASSLQTGVSYEQYF. For the CDR3, the DNA is TGCGCCAGCAGCTTGCAAACGGGAGTCTCCTACGAGCAGTACTTC.

A single count supports this clone. V and J are TRBV18 and TRBJ2-7; D ambiguous. Germline V gene lookup returns CDR1 KGHSH and CDR2 LQKENI. The CDR3 is 16 amino acids. Trimming removed 5 bases at V and 0 bases at J, with 17 bases between. CDR3 nucleotide sequence: TGTGCCAGCTCATCTTCGTCACCCCGGGTCTCCTACGAGCAGTACTTC. This gives the protein CASSSSSPRVSYEQYF.

V is TRBV7-9 and J is TRBJ1-2; no reliable D call. The CDR3 spans 12 residues. Trimming took 3 bases from V and 5 from J, leaving 7 bases between them. The germline CDR1 and CDR2 sequences are SEHNR and FQNEAQ (reference sequence). CDR3 protein: CASSFTGYGYTF. The CDR3 region has the DNA TGTGCCAGCAGCTTTACGGGGTATGGCTACACCTTC.

There are a few counts of this clone. V gene TRBV30 combines with J gene TRBJ1-1; weak D call: TRBD1 (5 bases). The V end lost 5 bases, the J end lost 5 bases, and 18 bases lay between the germline ends. The germline V gene encodes CDR1 GTSNPN and CDR2 SVGIG (reference sequence). CDR3 length: 14 amino acids. CDR3 protein: CAWLGPRGWTEAFF. CDR3 sequence (DNA): TGTGCCTGGCTAGGACCCCGGGGGTGGACTGAAGCTTTCTTT.

The chain has TRBV9 and TRBJ2-5; 12 positions agree with TRBD2. This CDR3 is built from 16 residues. CDR1 is SGDLS and CDR2 is YYNGEE in the germline V gene. The trim removed 0 bases at V and 5 bases at J, leaving 5 bases unmatched. The CDR3, as DNA: TGTGCCAGCAGCGTAGGAGGACTAGCGGGGATTGAGACCCAGTACTTC. The encoded protein is CASSVGGLAGIETQYF.

The chain couples TRBV5-1 to TRBJ2-7, with TRBD2 matching over 8 bases. V trimming: 6 bases; J trimming: 4 bases; junction bases outside the gene matches: 15. Germline V gives CDR1 SGHRS, CDR2 YFSETQ. The CDR3 contains 16 residues. The CDR3 spells CASTPGGGPGRYEQYF. CDR3 DNA sequence: TGCGCCAGCACCCCGGGGGGGGGCCCGGGACGATACGAGCAGTACTTC.

The CDR3 sequence: CASSRTRLYEAFF. The CDR3 bases are TGCGCCAGCAGCCGTACCCGCCTATATGAAGCTTTCTTT. This sequence joins TRBV4-1 and TRBJ1-1; no clear D gene. This CDR3 contains 13 residues. V dropped 4 bases and J dropped 7 bases, with 13 bases sitting between them. Per the germline V gene, CDR1 is MGHRA and CDR2 is YSYEKL.

J is TRBJ2-3 and V is TRBV2; TRBD1 agrees at 7 bases. This CDR3 region has 15 residues. Trimming cost V 6 bases and J 2 bases; bases outside gene matches: 8. Germline values: CDR1 SNHLY, CDR2 FYNNEI. The DNA of the CDR3 is TGTGCCAGCAGAAAAACAGGGGTCGTCACAGATACGCAGTATTTT. It encodes CASRKTGVVTDTQYF.

This clone was seen only once. The chain has TRBV5-6 and TRBJ1-1; 7 nucleotides align to TRBD1. The length of the CDR3 is 16 residues. V shed 3 bases, J shed 5 bases, and the junction held 13 bases outside the gene matches. Germline loops: CDR1 SGHDT, CDR2 YYEEEE. The CDR3 sequence is CASSSRQGSTSTEAFF. DNA for the CDR3: TGTGCCAGCAGCTCGAGACAGGGAAGTACGAGTACTGAAGCTTTCTTT.